These 19 T cell receptor beta chains came from one sample sequenced in a study of regulatory T cells in long-lasting Graves disease. Specified time point: persistent/refractory GD, antithyroid drugs over 5 years with positive TRAb. From RNA extracted from PBMCs, the TCR library was made. HTBI primers from iRepertoire and Arm-PCR of CDR3 regions yielded the TCR beta libraries. Via MiXCR, TCRdb re-called the multiplex PCR reads, giving one row per CDR3 protein. The data hold some 420,000 distinct CDR3 sequences, with 22% observed a single time. Sample: peripheral blood mononuclear cells (PBMCs), taken when the disease was refractory, from a patient treated with antithyroid drugs. These receptors were obtained from a female donor with Graves disease.

J is TRBJ2-4 and V is TRBV6-1, with TRBD1 identical over 7 bases. The CDR3 spans 16 residues. The J segment lost 0 bases and the V segment lost 6 bases, leaving 8 bases of the junction unmatched. CDR1 is MNHNS, CDR2 SASEGT, per germline. CDR3 loop: CASSQITGVAKNIQYF. DNA of the CDR3: TGTGCCAGCAGCCAAATAACAGGGGTAGCCAAAAACATTCAGTACTTC.

The chain combines TRBV6-2 or TRBV6-3 with TRBJ2-5; 9 bases agree with TRBD2. The CDR3 sequence is 14 residues long. In germline, CDR1 is MNHEY, CDR2 SVGEGT. The V gene end was trimmed by 6 bases and the J gene end by 5 bases; junction bases not matched to a gene: 7. In DNA, the CDR3 is TGTGCCAGCAGCCTAGCGGGGTGGGACGAGACCCAGTACTTC. It translates to CASSLAGWDETQYF.

A single count supports this clonotype. A much larger clone differs from this one at a single base, so this may be a read error. The chain employs TRBV6-9 and TRBJ2-7, with 9 bases fitting TRBD1. The CDR3 is 15 residues long. Germline values: CDR1 MNHGY, CDR2 SVAAGI. CDR3 coding DNA: TGTGTCAGCAGTTACACCGGGACAGGGCACTACGAGCAGTACTTC. Encoded protein: CVSSYTGTGHYEQYF.

The V call is TRBV11-1, the J call TRBJ2-4; D uncertain. The ends were cut back, 3 bases at V and 6 bases at J, with 9 bases in the middle. This CDR3 region has 13 residues. In germline, CDR1 is SGHAT, CDR2 FQDESV (reference sequence). Here the CDR3 DNA reads TGTGCCAGCAGCTTTCCTCGGGTAAACATTCAGTACTTC. It encodes CASSFPRVNIQYF.

To note about this clonotype: A read error is possible here, since a much larger clone lies one base away. No DNA is shown, since the ends of the CDR3 on it are uncertain; the CDR3 is the one TCRdb lists. The V call is TRBV12-3 or TRBV12-4, the J call TRBJ1-2; the D segment call TRBD1 is taken from the table without a DNA check. The CDR3 comprises 13 residues, both ends counted. The CDR3 sequence is CAGSSGPAAGYTF.

This clonotype has ten or more counts. This rearrangement joins TRBV7-2 to TRBJ2-5, with 7 bases aligning to TRBD2. The junction had 4 bases not matched to a gene; V was cut back by 0 bases and J by 0 bases. Germline V gene sequence: CDR1 SGHTA, CDR2 FQGNSA. The CDR3 is 16 residues long. The CDR3 nucleotides read TGTGCCAGCAGCTTAGCGGGGGGGACTAACCAAGAGACCCAGTACTTC. This encodes CASSLAGGTNQETQYF.

A few counts support this clonotype. The CDR3 DNA is TGCAGCGTTGCGTACGGACAGGGCTACAATGAGCAGTTCTTC. Translation gives CSVAYGQGYNEQFF. The gene calls are TRBV29-1 and TRBJ2-1; 8 bases are shared with TRBD1. The CDR3 runs 14 residues. Germline V gives CDR1 SQVTM, CDR2 ANQGSEA. V lost 4 bases to trimming and J lost 3 bases; unmatched junction nucleotides: 5.

This chain uses TRBV20-1 with TRBJ2-7, with 9 bases matching TRBD1. The CDR3 runs to 14 residues. The germline V gene encodes CDR1 DFQATT and CDR2 SNEGSKA (reference sequence). J lost 0 bases, V lost 7 bases, and 7 bases had no gene match. CDR3 nucleotide sequence: TGCAGTGTTAAGGGGACAGGGAGCTCCTACGAGCAGTACTTC. This sequence encodes CSVKGTGSSYEQYF.

This clonotype occurred once. The V gene is TRBV7-9, the J gene TRBJ1-2; a possible D gene is TRBD1 (6 bases). Between the trimmed V and J ends, which lost 5 bases and 8 bases, there was a span of 15 bases. The CDR3 covers 13 residues. Germline V gives CDR1 SEHNR, CDR2 FQNEAQ (reference sequence). The CDR3: CASSPRSGEGYTF. In DNA, the CDR3 is TGTGCCAGCAGCCCCCGGTCAGGGGAAGGCTACACCTTC.

The CDR3 reads CASSLDRGNYEQYF. The DNA for the CDR3 is TGTGCCAGCAGCTTAGACAGGGGCAACTACGAGCAGTACTTC. V is TRBV7-8 and J is TRBJ2-7; 7 nucleotides align to TRBD1. Trimming took 1 base from V and 3 from J; bases not matched to a gene: 3. The CDR3 is 14 amino acids. Germline V gene data show CDR1 as SGHVS and CDR2 as FQNEAQ.

This clonotype has only a few counts. The chain employs TRBV5-1 and TRBJ1-3, with D unclear. Between the trimmed V and J ends, which lost 4 bases and 0 bases, there was a span of 8 bases. The germline V gene has CDR1 SGHRS and CDR2 YFSETQ. The CDR3 covers 14 residues. The CDR3 DNA reads TGCGCCAGCAGCCCGCCCGACTCTGGAAACACCATATATTTT. Amino acid sequence: CASSPPDSGNTIYF.

This clonotype was found a few times. The CDR3 here is CASSGSRGMNNSPLHF. The CDR3 nucleotides are TGTGCCAGCTCGGGGAGCAGGGGGATGAATAATTCACCCCTCCACTTT. This chain uses TRBV6-2 or TRBV6-3 with TRBJ1-6, with 7 positions matching TRBD1. Germline CDR1 is MNHEY and CDR2 is SVGEGT. The V segment lost 8 bases and the J segment 5 bases; nucleotides outside the gene matches: 12. This CDR3 comprises 16 residues.

The chain links TRBV20-1 to TRBJ1-4, with 9 bases fitting TRBD1. The germline gives CDR1 DFQATT, CDR2 SNEGSKA (reference sequence). This CDR3 is 14 amino acids long. With 4 bases clipped from V and 4 bases from J, the junction kept 4 bases outside the gene matches. The CDR3: CSANRQGVNEKLFF. The CDR3 region has the DNA TGCAGTGCTAACCGACAGGGGGTTAATGAAAAACTGTTTTTT.

With regard to this clonotype: The likely explanation is a read error, given a far larger clone one base away. V and J are TRBV7-2 and TRBJ2-5; 10 bases agree with TRBD2. From germline, CDR1 is SGHTA and CDR2 FQGNSA. The CDR3 covers 17 residues. With V trimmed by 5 bases and J by 4 bases, 13 bases remained unmatched. DNA of the CDR3: TGTGCCAGCAGCACCCCCGGACAACTAGCGGGGCGAGAGACCCAGTACTTC. It encodes CASSTPGQLAGRETQYF.

Remarks on this clonotype: A junction boundary mismatches the germline segment, possibly from a read error. The rearrangement uses TRBV30 and TRBJ2-7; D is possibly TRBD1 (5 bases). Germline-derived CDR1 and CDR2 are GTSNPN and SVGIG (reference sequence). The CDR3 runs to 11 residues. The CDR3 sequence is CARSGLGVQYF. DNA for the CDR3: TGTGCCAGGAGTGGCCTAGGGGTGCAGTACTTC. Looking up the rest from reference TRBV30 and TRBJ2-7 gives the full variable domain: SQTIHQWPATLVQPVGSPLSLECTVEGTSNPNLYWYRQAAGRGLQLLFYSVGIGQISSEVPQNLSASRPQDRQFILSSKKLLLSDSGFYLCARSGLGVQYFGPGTRLTVT.

This clonotype was recorded at least ten times. The CDR3 DNA is TGTGCCAGCAGCCAAGTGGGACCCCTCCACTTT. As protein: CASSQVGPLHF. The V call is TRBV3-1, the J call TRBJ1-6; D gene unclear. CDR1 LGHDT and CDR2 YNNKEL come from the germline V gene (reference sequence). V was trimmed by 1 base and J by 12 bases, leaving 4 bases between them. The CDR3 runs 11 residues. The full variable domain, with the rest looked up from reference TRBV3-1 and TRBJ1-6, is DTAVSQTPKYLVTQMGNDKSIKCEQNLGHDTMYWYKQDSKKFLKIMFSYNNKELIINETVPNRFSPKSPDKAHLNLHINSLELGDSAVYFCASSQVGPLHFGNGTRLTVT.

The chain recombines TRBV29-1 with TRBJ1-2; D unresolved. Looked up from germline, CDR1 is SQVTM and CDR2 is ANQGSEA. The CDR3 covers 11 residues. V was cut by 0 bases and J by 7 bases, with 6 bases left in between. Here the CDR3 reads CSVEERGGYTF. The CDR3 DNA reads TGCAGCGTTGAAGAACGGGGTGGCTACACCTTC.

This clonotype was picked up a small number of times. This chain uses TRBV25-1 with TRBJ1-5, with a weak D call TRBD1 (5 bases). This CDR3 region has 13 residues. V shed 1 base and J shed 5 bases, with 6 bases lying between them. Germline loops: CDR1 MGHDK, CDR2 SYGVNS. CDR3 sequence reads: CASSELGDQPQHF. In DNA form, the CDR3 reads TGTGCCAGCAGTGAATTGGGGGATCAGCCCCAGCATTTT. Variable domain in full (rest from reference TRBV25-1 and TRBJ1-5): EADIYQTPRYLVIGTGKKITLECSQTMGHDKMYWYQQDPGMELHLIHYSYGVNSTEKGDLSSESTVSRIRTEHFPLTLESARPSHTSQYLCASSELGDQPQHFGDGTRLSIL.

This clonotype occurred many times. V is TRBV28 and J is TRBJ2-5, with unresolved D. Between the trimmed V and J ends, which lost 5 bases and 4 bases, there was a span of 11 bases. The CDR3 has 13 residues. Per the germline V gene, CDR1 is MDHEN and CDR2 is SYDVKM. In DNA, the CDR3 is TGTGCCAGCAGTAGGAATTCAGTAGAGACCCAGTACTTC. It translates to CASSRNSVETQYF.